This passage covers 27 T cell receptor beta chains from one sample sequenced in a study of radiation and T cells in renal cell carcinoma. The repertoire was sequenced with immunoSEQ multiplex PCR; TCRdb's copy has only in-frame clones and lacks some. This table has 100,000 to 150,000 clones, over 75% appearing once. The sample's time point: blood 2 weeks post-SBRT. Described treatment: 15 Gy SBRT to primary tumor, nephrectomy 4 weeks later. The source material was blood, sampled from a patient whose treatment included radiotherapy and nephrectomy. The receptors derive from a woman aged 60 to 75 with renal cell carcinoma.

This rearrangement joins TRBV7-2 to TRBJ2-7; D is possibly TRBD1 (5 bases). V gave up 2 bases and J gave up 4 bases, with 15 bases separating them. Looked up from germline, CDR1 is SGHTA and CDR2 is FQGNSA. The CDR3 length is 15 residues. DNA of the CDR3: TGTGCCAGCAGCTTAAGGCAGGGATCGGATTACGAGCAGTACTTC. This sequence encodes CASSLRQGSDYEQYF.

The J gene is TRBJ2-6, the V gene TRBV2, with D perhaps matching TRBD1 (6 bases). The CDR3 sequence is 15 residues long. The ends were cut back, 6 bases at V and 2 bases at J, with 11 bases in the middle. Germline V gene data show CDR1 as SNHLY and CDR2 as FYNNEI. CDR3 DNA sequence: TGTGCCAGCAGGGCGGACAGCACTGGGGCCAACGTCCTGACTTTC. It codes for CASRADSTGANVLTF.

The table lists this clone with a count of one. The chain links TRBV5-4 to TRBJ2-6; 8 bases map to TRBD1. Germline V gene lookup returns CDR1 SGHNT and CDR2 YYREEE (reference sequence). The ends lost 3 bases at V and 0 bases at J; junction bases unmatched: 5. The CDR3 spans 17 residues. CDR3 residues: CASSYRDRFSGANVLTF. The CDR3 nucleotides read TGTGCCAGCAGCTACCGGGACAGGTTCTCTGGGGCCAACGTCCTGACTTTC. The full variable domain, in which reference TRBV5-4 and TRBJ2-6 provide the parts outside the CDR3, is ETGVTQSPTHLIKTRGQQVTLRCSSQSGHNTVSWYQQALGQGPQFIFQYYREEENGRGNFPPRFSGLQFPNYSSELNVNALELDDSALYLCASSYRDRFSGANVLTFGAGSRLTVL.

The chain is built from TRBV5-1 and TRBJ1-2; D possibly corresponds to TRBD1 (5 bases). Germline V lookup: CDR1 SGHRS, CDR2 YFSETQ. The CDR3 has 13 amino acids. V lost 0 bases, J lost 5 bases, and 8 bases lay in between. Here the CDR3 reads CASSLEGAYGYTF. CDR3 nucleotide sequence: TGCGCCAGCAGCTTGGAAGGGGCTTATGGCTACACCTTC.

The V call is TRBV5-1, the J call TRBJ1-4; TRBD1 matches at 8 bases. After removal of 2 bases from V and 6 bases from J, the junction contained 6 bases not matched to a gene. The germline CDR1 and CDR2 sequences are SGHRS and YFSETQ. CDR3 length: 15 residues. CDR3 region: CASSFLQGADEKLFF. CDR3 nucleotide sequence: TGCGCCAGCAGCTTTTTGCAGGGGGCTGATGAAAAACTGTTTTTT.

V usage is TRBV5-1 and J usage is TRBJ1-5, with D perhaps matching TRBD1 (5 bases). With 0 bases removed from V and 0 bases from J, the gap between germline ends came to 7 bases. The CDR3 is 15 amino acids. The germline V gene encodes CDR1 SGHRS and CDR2 YFSETQ. CDR3 loop: CASSLEGASNQPQHF. CDR3 nucleotides: TGCGCCAGCAGCTTGGAAGGGGCTAGCAATCAGCCCCAGCATTTT.

This chain connects TRBV5-1 to TRBJ2-5; the match to TRBD2 covers 10 bases. Germline assignment: CDR1 SGHRS and CDR2 YFSETQ. This CDR3 is 15 amino acids long. V lost 5 bases, J lost 4 bases, and 8 bases stayed unmatched. The CDR3 DNA reads as TGCGCCAGCAGGGAAGCGGGAGGGCCATTAGAGACCCAGTACTTC. Its translation: CASREAGGPLETQYF.

This chain connects TRBV5-4 to TRBJ2-3, with a tentative D call TRBD2 (5 bases). The CDR3 is made up of 12 amino acids. V was pared by 4 bases and J by 7 bases, with 10 bases between. The germline gives CDR1 SGHNT, CDR2 YYREEE (reference sequence). The CDR3 DNA reads as TGTGCCAGCAGCCGGACCGGGAATACGCAGTATTTT. It specifies CASSRTGNTQYF.

For the CDR3, the DNA is TGTGCCAGCATTTGGAGAGAAGAGACCCAGTACTTC. Encoded protein: CASIWREETQYF. The rearrangement uses TRBV2 and TRBJ2-5; D unclear. The CDR3 is 12 amino acids. Germline CDR1 is SNHLY and CDR2 is FYNNEI. V dropped 7 bases and J dropped 3 bases, with 9 bases sitting between them.

As concerns this clone: A read error may account for a junction end that differs from germline. This chain uses TRBV28 with TRBJ2-7; tentatively, D is TRBD2 (6 bases). Germline V gene data show CDR1 as MDHEN and CDR2 as SYDVKM. The CDR3 spans 12 residues. The CDR3 region has the DNA TGTGCCAGCAGCCCCCCGCTGGGGGTAGGGAGGTTC. Amino acids: CASSPPLGVGRF.

The V gene is TRBV28, the J gene TRBJ2-2, with TRBD1 matching 9 bases. Germline lookup yields CDR1 MDHEN and CDR2 SYDVKM. The CDR3 runs to 17 residues. The ends lost 5 bases at V and 5 bases at J; junction bases unmatched: 12. The CDR3, as DNA: TGTGCCAGCAGTCTCGCACCGGGACAGGGAGGGACCGGGGAGCTGTTTTTT. The encoded protein is CASSLAPGQGGTGELFF.

The rearrangement joins TRBV27 to TRBJ1-2, with TRBD1 identical over 8 bases. From germline, CDR1 is MNHEY and CDR2 SMNVEV (reference sequence). The CDR3 runs to 13 residues. Unmatched junction bases numbered 9, after V lost 7 bases and J lost 8 bases. The CDR3 region is CASTGTGVGGYTF. CDR3 DNA sequence: TGTGCCAGCACCGGGACAGGCGTGGGGGGCTACACCTTC.

V is TRBV5-1 and J is TRBJ1-3, with D maybe TRBD1 (6 bases). This CDR3 contains 14 residues. The V end was cut by 4 bases, the J end by 2 bases, with 10 bases between. CDR1 and CDR2 from the germline V gene are SGHRS and YFSETQ. CDR3 sequence: CASSITGTGNTIYF. The CDR3, as DNA: TGCGCCAGCAGCATTACAGGGACTGGAAACACCATATATTTT. Together with reference TRBV5-1 and TRBJ1-3, the CDR3 gives the full variable domain: KAGVTQTPRYLIKTRGQQVTLSCSPISGHRSVSWYQQTPGQGLQFLFEYFSETQRNKGNFPGRFSGRQFSNSRSEMNVSTLELGDSALYLCASSITGTGNTIYFGEGSWLTVV.

The chain uses TRBV11-2 and TRBJ1-2, with 7 bases aligning to TRBD1. Trimming at V came to 1 base and at J to 5 bases, leaving 4 bases not matched to a gene. The CDR3 is 14 amino acids. Germline V lookup: CDR1 SGHAT, CDR2 FQNNGV. DNA for the CDR3: TGTGCCAGCAGCTTAGGACAGGGAGGGTATGGCTACACCTTC. Protein: CASSLGQGGYGYTF. Full variable domain (remainder filled in from reference TRBV11-2 and TRBJ1-2): EAGVAQSPRYKIIEKRQSVAFWCNPISGHATLYWYQQILGQGPKLLIQFQNNGVVDDSQLPKDRFSAERLKGVDSTLKIQPAKLEDSAVYLCASSLGQGGYGYTFGSGTRLTVV.

The genes are TRBV4-2 and TRBJ1-2; perhaps TRBD1 as D (5 bases). Germline V lookup: CDR1 LGHNA, CDR2 YNFKEQ. V was shortened by 7 bases and J by 8 bases, with 20 bases between the two germline ends. CDR3 length: 14 amino acids. The CDR3 sequence is CASTPGRWTLGYTF. CDR3 sequence (DNA): TGTGCCAGCACCCCGGGACGGTGGACCCTAGGCTACACCTTC.

V gene TRBV13 combines with J gene TRBJ2-2, with 12 bases matching TRBD2. Trimming removed 5 bases from V and 7 bases from J; junction bases left unmatched: 2. CDR3 length equals 14 residues. CDR1 PRHDT and CDR2 FYEKMQ come from the germline V gene (reference sequence). CDR3 DNA sequence: TGTGCCAGCAGCCCGGGACTAGCGGGCGGGGAGCTGTTTTTT. This gives the protein CASSPGLAGGELFF. Full variable domain (remainder filled in from reference TRBV13 and TRBJ2-2): AAGVIQSPRHLIKEKRETATLKCYPIPRHDTVYWYQQGPGQDPQFLISFYEKMQSDKGSIPDRFSAQQFSDYHSELNMSSLELGDSALYFCASSPGLAGGELFFGEGSRLTVL.

This clone was seen a few times. The chain combines TRBV28 with TRBJ1-6; no definite D call. Germline CDR1 is MDHEN and CDR2 is SYDVKM. Trimming shortened V by 6 bases and J by 13 bases, and 13 bases separated the two germline ends. The CDR3 is made up of 12 amino acids. The chain's CDR3 is CASRYERAPLHF. The CDR3 nucleotides are TGTGCCAGCAGATACGAGAGGGCGCCCCTCCACTTT.

The chain recombines TRBV29-1 with TRBJ1-3; D is unresolved. This CDR3 region has 12 residues. Germline values: CDR1 SQVTM, CDR2 ANQGSEA. Trimming removed 4 bases from V and 0 bases from J, with 4 bases in between. CDR3 amino acids: CSVALSGNTIYF. CDR3 DNA: TGCAGCGTTGCTCTCTCTGGAAACACCATATATTTT.

The rearrangement joins TRBV7-2 to TRBJ1-6, with D maybe TRBD1 (6 bases). V shed 5 bases and J shed 14 bases, with 13 bases lying between them. The germline V gene encodes CDR1 SGHTA and CDR2 FQGNSA. The CDR3 loop spans 12 amino acids. The CDR3 coding sequence is TGTGCCAGCAGCCCTAACAGGGAGGCCCTCCACTTT. This gives the protein CASSPNREALHF.

V usage is TRBV11-2 and J usage is TRBJ1-4, with 7 bases fitting TRBD1. The germline CDR1 and CDR2 sequences are SGHAT and FQNNGV. Trimming cost V 6 bases and J 3 bases; bases outside gene matches: 7. The length of the CDR3 is 15 residues. The CDR3 sequence: CASSSLDRANEKLFF. Written as DNA, the CDR3 is TGTGCCAGCAGTTCGTTAGACAGGGCTAATGAAAAACTGTTTTTT.

This clone was observed many times. The V gene is TRBV2, the J gene TRBJ1-2; D unclear. Germline-derived CDR1 and CDR2 are SNHLY and FYNNEI. There are 13 residues in the CDR3. V lost 4 bases, J lost 1 base, and 7 bases lay in between. The CDR3 nucleotides read TGTGCCAGCAGTGTGGAGGATAACTATGGCTACACCTTC. Translating gives CASSVEDNYGYTF.

The rearrangement joins TRBV7-2 to TRBJ2-2; D is unresolved. There are 12 residues in the CDR3. V shed 3 bases and J shed 6 bases, with 5 bases lying between them. Germline values: CDR1 SGHTA, CDR2 FQGNSA. The CDR3 is CASSFQPGELFF. The CDR3, as DNA: TGTGCCAGCAGCTTCCAGCCCGGGGAGCTGTTTTTT.

The V gene is TRBV4-3, the J gene TRBJ2-7; a weak D match, TRBD1 (6 bases). This CDR3 region has 15 residues. V lost 0 bases and J 4 bases, leaving 13 bases between the germline ends. Germline V lookup: CDR1 LGHNA, CDR2 YSLEER. CDR3 DNA sequence: TGCGCCAGCAGCCAAGATTCCAGGGGTAGGTACGAGCAGTACTTC. Encoded protein: CASSQDSRGRYEQYF.

The chain combines TRBV5-4 with TRBJ2-7, with D uncertain. Germline CDR1 SGHNT, CDR2 YYREEE (reference sequence). The V end lost 0 bases, the J end lost 4 bases, and 11 bases lay between the germline ends. The CDR3 contains 14 residues. The CDR3 is CASSLGTDVYEQYF. CDR3 nucleotides: TGTGCCAGCAGCTTGGGGACGGACGTTTACGAGCAGTACTTC.

This rearrangement joins TRBV4-1 to TRBJ1-1; D not resolved. This CDR3 region has 15 residues. V was pared by 0 bases and J by 9 bases, with 17 bases between. Germline CDR1 is MGHRA and CDR2 is YSYEKL. CDR3 protein: CASSQDPGITAQAFF. The CDR3 nucleotides read TGCGCCAGCAGCCAAGACCCTGGGATAACGGCTCAAGCTTTCTTT.

This clone appeared a few times. The J gene is TRBJ1-5, the V gene TRBV6-6; no firm D call. The V end lost 2 bases, the J end lost 1 base, and 6 bases lay between the germline ends. Looked up from germline, CDR1 is MNHNY and CDR2 is SVGAGI (reference sequence). The CDR3 loop spans 14 amino acids. CDR3 DNA sequence: TGTGCCAGCAGTTACAGGGAGAGCAATCAGCCCCAGCATTTT. Protein: CASSYRESNQPQHF.

V and J are TRBV6-5 and TRBJ2-5, with TRBD1 identical over 11 bases. Per the germline V gene, CDR1 is MNHEY and CDR2 is SVGAGI. The CDR3 has 16 residues. V lost 2 bases and J lost 4; bases outside the gene matches: 6. CDR3: CASSYTGQGASETQYF. As DNA, the CDR3 is TGTGCCAGCAGTTACACAGGACAGGGGGCATCAGAGACCCAGTACTTC.